Below are 10 T cell receptor beta chains sequenced from a single sample in a study of regulatory T cells in long-lasting Graves disease. Investigators prepared the TCR beta libraries by applying iRepertoire HTBI primers and Arm-PCR of CDR3 regions. Each CDR3 protein gets one entry after TCRdb re-called the multiplex PCR reads with MiXCR. The table shows 300,000 to 400,000 distinct CDR3 sequences, with 15% to 20% occurring only once. Time point defined: newly diagnosed GD, antithyroid drugs for less than 3 months. PBMC-derived RNA was used for the TCR library. The sample was peripheral blood mononuclear cells (PBMCs), taken at new diagnosis, from a patient treated with antithyroid drugs. The receptors originated from a female donor with Graves disease.

This clonotype was picked up many times. The chain joins TRBV28 to TRBJ1-3; D unresolved. With 6 bases removed from V and 2 bases from J, the gap between germline ends came to 11 bases. Germline values: CDR1 MDHEN, CDR2 SYDVKM. The CDR3 is 14 residues long. The CDR3 here is CASSPVLPGNTIYF. The CDR3 bases are TGTGCCAGCAGCCCAGTTCTGCCTGGAAACACCATATATTTT.

This clonotype has at least ten counts. J is TRBJ1-6 and V is TRBV5-1; TRBD1 matches at 11 bases. Trimming cost V 0 bases and J 10 bases; bases outside gene matches: 6. Germline CDR1 reads SGHRS; CDR2 reads YFSETQ. The CDR3 is 16 amino acids. In DNA, the CDR3 is TGCGCCAGCAGCTTGGTGTTGGGACAGGGGGACTCACCCCTCCACTTT. It yields the protein CASSLVLGQGDSPLHF.

Many counts were recorded for this clonotype. The rearrangement joins TRBV11-2 to TRBJ2-7; D remains unclear. CDR3 length: 13 amino acids. V dropped 5 bases and J dropped 5 bases, with 13 bases sitting between them. CDR1 is SGHAT, CDR2 FQNNGV, per germline. Here the CDR3 reads CASSIGSANEQYF. The CDR3 DNA sequence: TGTGCCAGCAGCATAGGATCTGCGAACGAGCAGTACTTC. The full variable domain, its missing parts supplied by reference TRBV11-2 and TRBJ2-7, is EAGVAQSPRYKIIEKRQSVAFWCNPISGHATLYWYQQILGQGPKLLIQFQNNGVVDDSQLPKDRFSAERLKGVDSTLKIQPAKLEDSAVYLCASSIGSANEQYFGPGTRLTVT.

This clonotype was found a few times. The genes are TRBV27 and TRBJ2-1, with 8 nucleotides matching TRBD1. This CDR3 region has 15 residues. V lost 5 bases and J lost 5; bases outside the gene matches: 8. CDR1 is MNHEY, CDR2 SMNVEV, per germline (reference sequence). The CDR3 loop reads CASSPRTGNHNEQFF. Written as DNA, the CDR3 is TGTGCCAGCAGTCCCCGGACAGGGAACCACAATGAGCAGTTCTTC.

This clonotype was seen ten or more times. The chain recombines TRBV29-1 with TRBJ2-1, with D possibly TRBD2 on 5 matching bases. The CDR3 totals 13 residues. The germline V gene encodes CDR1 SQVTM and CDR2 ANQGSEA. Trimming took 4 bases from V and 8 from J, leaving 15 bases between them. The CDR3 loop reads CSVGRQGGDEQFF. Written as DNA, the CDR3 is TGCAGCGTTGGAAGGCAAGGAGGCGATGAGCAGTTCTTC.

This clonotype was found many times. DNA of the CDR3: TGTGCCAGCAGTCTTGGACCCGGACCGGAAAACACCATATATTTT. This encodes CASSLGPGPENTIYF. The chain has TRBV12-3 or TRBV12-4 and TRBJ1-3; D remains unclear. The CDR3 extends over 15 amino acids. Trimming stripped 5 bases from V and 6 bases from J, with 17 bases between.

A word on this clonotype: Given a much more abundant clone one base away, this may be a read error. This rearrangement joins TRBV3-1 to TRBJ1-4; possibly TRBD1 for D (6 bases). The length of the CDR3 is 16 residues. Germline-derived CDR1 and CDR2 are LGHDT and YNNKEL (reference sequence). CDR3 loop: CASSQTTRTAWGKLLF. The CDR3 bases are TGTGCCAGCAGCCAAACCACCAGGACAGCGTGGGGAAAACTGCTTTTT.

Many counts were recorded for this clonotype. CDR3 region: CASSQDRAGGPYEQYF. DNA of the CDR3: TGCGCCAGCAGCCAAGATCGAGCGGGAGGCCCTTACGAGCAGTACTTC. J is TRBJ2-7 and V is TRBV4-1, with TRBD2 matching 9 bases. This CDR3 has 16 amino acids. V was clipped by 0 bases and J by 4 bases; unmatched bases: 7. In germline, CDR1 is MGHRA, CDR2 YSYEKL.

At least ten counts were recorded for this clonotype. The chain uses TRBV12-3 or TRBV12-4 and TRBJ1-1; no clear D. CDR3 length: 13 amino acids. V lost 6 bases and J 4 bases, leaving 12 bases between the germline ends. The CDR3 loop is CASRSTSSTEAFF. In DNA, the CDR3 is TGTGCCAGCAGGTCGACATCCTCCACTGAAGCTTTCTTT.

This clonotype occurred many times. The chain uses TRBV7-3 and TRBJ2-3; 10 bases are shared with TRBD1. V dropped 5 bases and J dropped 6; count of bases not matched to a gene: 8. The germline V gene has CDR1 SGHTA and CDR2 FQGTGA. The CDR3 is made up of 15 amino acids. The CDR3 sequence is CASSLRDRGVDTQYF. The CDR3 region has the DNA TGTGCCAGCAGCCTCCGGGACAGGGGCGTGGATACGCAGTATTTT.